This paragraph covers one TCR beta chain sequence. In the original processing: Counts of nucleated cells, estimated from reference gene primer amplification, were obtained. TCRdb's table, derived via immunoSEQ multiplex PCR, lists solely in-frame clones and lacks some. Clonal size and the V and J genes are those of that table, whereas D and trimming came from the DNA. The sample consists of over 250,000 clones, around 86% of them appearing once. This entry is derived from a study of blood T cell repertoires in COVID-19. Study details: The analysed material was cDNA or gDNA that came from T cells, B-cell-depleted T cells, or PBMCs.

Specimen: peripheral blood. The receptor comes from a man aged 45-65 years with acute or convalescent COVID-19.

CDR3 region: CASSITGRGQPQHF. The CDR3 DNA sequence: TGTGCCAGTAGTATAACCGGCAGGGGACAGCCCCAGCATTTT. The J gene is TRBJ1-5, the V gene TRBV19; weak D call: TRBD1 (6 bases). The CDR3 covers 14 residues. Germline V lookup: CDR1 LNHDA, CDR2 SQIVND (reference sequence). Trimming stripped 2 bases from V and 7 bases from J, with 12 bases between.